This TCR beta chain originates from a study of cytomegalovirus exposure and HLA in healthy donors. Study-wide context: One earlier analysis, a look at about 179 million T cells, found some 120 million unique TCR beta sequences. Study-level points and caveats: One later analysis reportedly identified an Asian-associated ancestry cluster that showed fewer N-insertions than the roughly 670-donor mean. Most TCR sequences were uncommon, yet certain public TCRs appeared in many donors. In vitro work confirmed that a few CMV-associated chains recognize CMV antigens.

After removal of 2 bases from V and 8 bases from J, the junction contained 7 bases not matched to a gene. The CDR3 has 14 amino acids. Germline CDR1 and CDR2: SGHDT and YYEEEE. Researchers ran the PCR with 60 Vbeta and 13 Jbeta primers. TCRdb keeps only in-frame clones here, not all; method: immunoSEQ multiplex PCR. The table lists around 150,000 clones, 70% to 80% of them singletons, with roughly 4% in the top ten. In regard to this clone: The antigen is unknown.

Sequenced material: PBMCs. The chain couples TRBV5-6 to TRBJ1-2, with TRBD1 identical over 9 bases. This TCR came from a human donor in good health. The DNA for the CDR3 is TGTGCCAGCAGCTTCATACAGGGGGCGGGAGGCTACACCTTC. It encodes CASSFIQGAGGYTF. The entire variable domain, with the rest obtained from reference TRBV5-6 and TRBJ1-2, is as follows: DAGVTQSPTHLIKTRGQQVTLRCSPKSGHDTVSWYQQALGQGPQFIFQYYEEEERQRGNFPDRFSGHQFPNYSSELNVNALLLGDSALYLCASSFIQGAGGYTFGSGTRLTVV.